The 32 T cell receptor beta chains reported below all come from one sample, sequenced in a study of T cells after yellow fever vaccination. TCRdb independently ran MiXCR on the 5' RACE reads; one entry per CDR3 protein. Seen here are around 310,000 distinct CDR3 sequences, 4% observed once, and the top ten hold 24%. The material was PBMCs, obtained 5 days after the yellow fever booster vaccination. All receptors derive from a man between 18 and 29 years old who received the YFV17D yellow fever vaccine.

This clonotype showed up just a few times. The V and J genes are TRBV7-9 and TRBJ1-2; no clear D gene. The ends were cut back, 2 bases at V and 0 bases at J, with 10 bases in the middle. This CDR3 is 15 amino acids long. The germline V gene encodes CDR1 SEHNR and CDR2 FQNEAQ (reference sequence). CDR3 DNA sequence: TGTGCCAGCAGCTTAATGGGGTTAACTAACTATGGCTACACCTTC. Translating it yields CASSLMGLTNYGYTF.

This clonotype was counted a few times. V gene TRBV15 combines with J gene TRBJ1-3; possible D gene TRBD1, 5 bases. Trimming took off 0 bases at V and 2 bases at J, with 8 bases between the two ends. The CDR3 has 15 amino acids. The germline CDR1 and CDR2 sequences are LNHNV and YYDKDF (reference sequence). The CDR3 sequence is CATSRDWGPGNTIYF. The DNA for the CDR3 is TGTGCCACCAGCAGAGATTGGGGCCCTGGAAACACCATATATTTT.

The table lists this clonotype with a few counts. The rearrangement uses TRBV4-1 and TRBJ2-2; D not resolved. This CDR3 comprises 14 residues. V gave up 0 bases and J gave up 4 bases, with 6 bases separating them. Per germline, CDR1 MGHRA and CDR2 YSYEKL. The CDR3 nucleotides are TGCGCCAGCAGCCAAGAGGGCGTCACCGGGGAGCTGTTTTTT. Amino acid sequence: CASSQEGVTGELFF.

V usage is TRBV5-5 and J usage is TRBJ1-5, with D maybe TRBD1 (6 bases). V was pared by 2 bases and J by 4 bases, with 13 bases between. Germline V lookup: CDR1 SGHKS, CDR2 YYEKEE (reference sequence). The CDR3 has 15 residues. CDR3 loop: CASSFARGVNQPQHF. As DNA, the CDR3 is TGTGCCAGCAGCTTCGCGAGGGGGGTAAATCAGCCCCAGCATTTT.

As regards this clonotype: At one end, the junction sequence differs from germline, possibly due to a read error. The V gene is TRBV20-1, the J gene TRBJ1-5; D remains ambiguous. CDR1 and CDR2 (germline): DFQATT, SNEGSKA (reference sequence). This CDR3 has 15 residues. The CDR3 reads CSASENAASNEPQHF. As DNA, the CDR3 is TGCAGTGCTAGCGAAAACGCAGCCAGCAATGAGCCCCAGCATTTT.

V is TRBV5-1 and J is TRBJ2-5, with D maybe TRBD1 (6 bases). The CDR3 covers 16 residues. Germline assignment: CDR1 SGHRS and CDR2 YFSETQ. V was shortened by 0 bases and J by 0 bases, with 12 bases between the two germline ends. The CDR3 bases are TGCGCCAGCAGCTTGGCTAGGGACAAGAACCAAGAGACCCAGTACTTC. Protein sequence: CASSLARDKNQETQYF.

The table lists this clonotype with many counts. V and J are TRBV6-2 or TRBV6-3 and TRBJ2-3; D remains unclear. The CDR3 has 13 amino acids. Germline V gives CDR1 MNHEY, CDR2 SVGEGT. V shed 6 bases and J shed 2 bases, with 9 bases lying between them. The chain's CDR3 is CASSSSPTDTQYF. CDR3 coding DNA: TGTGCCAGCAGCTCCTCACCCACAGATACGCAGTATTTT.

The chain combines TRBV5-6 with TRBJ2-2; tentative D call: TRBD2 (6 bases). The V and J ends lost 4 bases and 3 bases respectively, with 16 bases between them. CDR1 SGHDT and CDR2 YYEEEE come from the germline V gene. CDR3 length equals 16 residues. CDR3 residues: CASSPNLGLDTGELFF. In DNA, the CDR3 is TGTGCCAGCAGCCCCAACCTGGGACTGGACACCGGGGAGCTGTTTTTT.

This clonotype turned up a few times. The chain uses TRBV5-1 and TRBJ1-4; D ambiguous. The V gene lost 0 bases and the J gene lost 0 bases, with 9 bases spanning the gap. The CDR3 totals 16 residues. Per germline, CDR1 SGHRS and CDR2 YFSETQ. The CDR3 DNA reads TGCGCCAGCAGCTTGGAGTATTCTGCAACTAATGAAAAACTGTTTTTT. Protein: CASSLEYSATNEKLFF.

The chain couples TRBV6-5 to TRBJ1-1, with D possibly TRBD1 on 5 matching bases. The length of the CDR3 is 15 residues. In germline, CDR1 is MNHEY, CDR2 SVGAGI. V was shortened by 0 bases and J by 4 bases, with 12 bases between the two germline ends. As DNA, the CDR3 is TGTGCCAGCAGTTACTCGGCAGGGTGGGGCACTGAAGCTTTCTTT. Translating it yields CASSYSAGWGTEAFF.

This clonotype was seen ten or more times. The chain carries TRBV7-3 and TRBJ2-2, with D possibly being TRBD1 (5 bases). CDR3 length equals 16 residues. Trimming left V 1 base short and J 1 base short, with 10 bases between. Germline CDR1 SGHTA, CDR2 FQGTGA. In DNA, the CDR3 is TGTGCCAGCAGCTTAAGTCTAGGGGTGAACACCGGGGAGCTGTTTTTT. Amino acid sequence: CASSLSLGVNTGELFF.

This clonotype appeared many times. The V and J genes are TRBV9 and TRBJ2-5, with D tentatively TRBD1 or TRBD2 (5 bases each). V gave up 4 bases and J gave up 5 bases, with 15 bases separating them. The CDR3 covers 14 residues. Germline loops: CDR1 SGDLS, CDR2 YYNGEE. The CDR3 DNA follows: TGTGCCAGCAGCTCGGGACCGGTTGGGGAGACCCAGTACTTC. Translated: CASSSGPVGETQYF.

In its sample, this clonotype was seen a few times. The chain employs TRBV7-2 and TRBJ2-3, with 10 nucleotides matching TRBD2. Per the germline V gene, CDR1 is SGHTA and CDR2 is FQGNSA. The CDR3 covers 18 residues. After removal of 4 bases from V and 2 bases from J, the junction contained 12 bases not matched to a gene. This CDR3 is CASSSPSGGHWSTDTQYF. DNA of the CDR3: TGTGCCAGCAGCTCGCCTAGCGGGGGCCATTGGTCCACAGATACGCAGTATTTT.

A few counts support this clonotype. The genes are TRBV5-4 and TRBJ2-5; D is undetermined. Trimming stripped 3 bases from V and 3 bases from J, with 12 bases between. Germline lookup yields CDR1 SGHNT and CDR2 YYREEE (reference sequence). There are 14 residues in the CDR3. The CDR3 loop is CASSSGSREETQYF. The CDR3 DNA reads TGTGCCAGCAGCTCCGGGTCTAGGGAAGAGACCCAGTACTTC.

This clonotype was found a few times. CDR3 nucleotides: TGTGCCAGCAGTTTGTGGCAGTCTAACACTGAAGCTTTCTTT. This sequence encodes CASSLWQSNTEAFF. The chain is built from TRBV27 and TRBJ1-1; D is unclear. Germline V gene sequence: CDR1 MNHEY, CDR2 SMNVEV (reference sequence). There are 14 residues in the CDR3. The V and J ends lost 3 bases and 2 bases respectively, with 10 bases between them.

The rearrangement uses TRBV29-1 and TRBJ1-2; 12 nucleotides agree with TRBD1. From germline, CDR1 is SQVTM and CDR2 ANQGSEA. This CDR3 spans 15 amino acids. With V trimmed by 4 bases and J by 3 bases, 6 bases remained unmatched. Written as DNA, the CDR3 is TGCAGCGTTGTCCTCGGGGACAGGGGGCACTATGGCTACACCTTC. As protein: CSVVLGDRGHYGYTF.

The gene calls are TRBV7-9 and TRBJ2-1; 8 positions match TRBD2. CDR1 is SEHNR and CDR2 is FQNEAQ in the germline V gene (reference sequence). This CDR3 region has 15 residues. Trimming removed 1 base from V and 10 bases from J; junction bases left unmatched: 9. DNA for the CDR3: TGTGCCAGCAGCTTAGTTCGGGGGGGCCTGTACGAGCAGTTCTTC. Protein: CASSLVRGGLYEQFF.

This clonotype was observed many times. The chain recombines TRBV7-2 with TRBJ2-3, with 7 nucleotides matching TRBD2. Germline V CDR1 and CDR2: SGHTA, FQGNSA. V lost 5 bases, J lost 5 bases, and 16 bases stayed unmatched. The CDR3 is made up of 17 amino acids. The CDR3 region is CASSPRGASGVRDTQYF. The DNA of the CDR3 is TGTGCCAGCAGCCCTCGAGGGGCCAGCGGGGTCAGAGATACGCAGTATTTT.

This clonotype was seen repeatedly, ten times or more. The rearrangement joins TRBV6-6 to TRBJ1-1; possibly TRBD1 for D (6 bases). V lost 6 bases and J 4 bases, leaving 15 bases between the germline ends. This CDR3 comprises 14 residues. The germline V gene encodes CDR1 MNHNY and CDR2 SVGAGI (reference sequence). In nucleotides, the CDR3 is TGTGCCAGCAGCCCACAACAGGGAAGCACTGAAGCTTTCTTT. Translating gives CASSPQQGSTEAFF.

This clonotype has a count of ten or more. The CDR3 DNA is TGTGCCAGCAGTGAGACCGGACAGGGCGGCACTGAAGCTTTCTTT. Protein: CASSETGQGGTEAFF. The chain combines TRBV6-1 with TRBJ1-1; 8 nucleotides align to TRBD1. The germline gives CDR1 MNHNS, CDR2 SASEGT. The length of the CDR3 is 15 residues. V dropped 3 bases and J dropped 4; count of bases not matched to a gene: 7.

This clonotype was counted a few times. This chain links TRBV6-4 with TRBJ2-1; 11 bases are a match to TRBD2. With V trimmed by 2 bases and J by 6 bases, 0 bases remained unmatched. Germline V CDR1 and CDR2: MRHNA, SNTAGT. The CDR3 consists of 14 residues. The CDR3 DNA is TGTGCCAGCAGTGACGGGACTAGCGGCAATGAGCAGTTCTTC. Translated: CASSDGTSGNEQFF.

There are a few counts of this clonotype. This chain links TRBV18 with TRBJ1-2, with unresolved D. V was shortened by 5 bases and J by 4 bases, with 14 bases between the two germline ends. CDR1 and CDR2 (germline): KGHSH, LQKENI. This CDR3 region has 14 residues. The CDR3, as DNA: TGTGCCAGCTCAGTAGGGATGGGAGTCTATGGCTACACCTTC. Its protein is CASSVGMGVYGYTF.

This rearrangement joins TRBV7-6 to TRBJ2-6, with D perhaps TRBD1 (6 bases). The CDR3 length is 15 residues. Trimming shortened V by 5 bases and J by 4 bases, and 12 bases separated the two germline ends. From germline, CDR1 is SGHVS and CDR2 FNYEAQ. The CDR3 reads CASSHDRTGANVLTF. The CDR3 DNA reads TGTGCCAGCAGCCACGACAGGACCGGGGCCAACGTCCTGACTTTC.

The V and J genes are TRBV7-2 and TRBJ1-4, with D hard to call. Germline loops: CDR1 SGHTA, CDR2 FQGNSA. The CDR3 is 13 amino acids. V was pared by 7 bases and J by 5 bases, with 11 bases between. The CDR3 region has the DNA TGTGCCAGCAAGAGGATCGGAAATGAAAAACTGTTTTTT. Translating gives CASKRIGNEKLFF.

The gene calls are TRBV20-1 and TRBJ2-7, with D perhaps matching TRBD2 (6 bases). Germline loops: CDR1 DFQATT, CDR2 SNEGSKA (reference sequence). Trimming took off 5 bases at V and 5 bases at J, with 13 bases between the two ends. This CDR3 has 12 residues. The CDR3 coding sequence is TGCAGTGCTCCTAGGCGGGATCACGAGCAGTACTTC. It is translated as CSAPRRDHEQYF.

Ten or more counts support this clonotype. The chain couples TRBV5-1 to TRBJ2-5; unclear D gene. The CDR3 has 15 amino acids. CDR1 is SGHRS, CDR2 YFSETQ, per germline. Trimming cost V 3 bases and J 0 bases, with 12 bases left between them. CDR3 in DNA: TGCGCCAGCAGCTCCGAGAAGGATTACCAAGAGACCCAGTACTTC. Translation: CASSSEKDYQETQYF.

In this sample, this clonotype turned up a few times. This sequence joins TRBV7-2 and TRBJ1-1; D is unresolved. The V gene lost 5 bases and the J gene lost 1 base, with 8 bases spanning the gap. The CDR3 is 13 residues long. CDR1 is SGHTA, CDR2 FQGNSA, per germline. CDR3: CASSRNQNTEAFF. The CDR3 DNA reads as TGTGCCAGCAGCAGAAATCAGAACACTGAAGCTTTCTTT.

The chain is built from TRBV7-8 and TRBJ2-3, with 7 nucleotides matching TRBD2. The length of the CDR3 is 15 residues. CDR1 and CDR2 (germline): SGHVS, FQNEAQ. V was clipped by 5 bases and J by 4 bases; unmatched bases: 9. CDR3 DNA: TGTGCCAGCAGCGCCCGCCGGGACTACTCAGATACGCAGTATTTT. Its translation is CASSARRDYSDTQYF.

This clonotype showed up many times. The chain combines TRBV5-6 with TRBJ1-2, with TRBD1 identical over 9 bases. Germline values: CDR1 SGHDT, CDR2 YYEEEE. The CDR3 is made up of 16 amino acids. The V and J ends lost 4 bases and 6 bases, in that order; junction bases with no gene match: 13. The CDR3 loop reads CASSTLSGTGLNGYTF. DNA of the CDR3: TGTGCCAGCAGCACCCTGTCCGGGACAGGGCTTAATGGCTACACCTTC.

This chain joins TRBV12-3 or TRBV12-4 and TRBJ2-3, with D possibly being TRBD1 or TRBD2 (5 bases each). This CDR3 spans 19 amino acids. V lost 5 bases and J lost 0, with 24 bases in between. CDR3 DNA: TGTGCCAGCAGTCCTAGACCGTCAGGGACCCAAAGTAGCACAGATACGCAGTATTTT. It specifies CASSPRPSGTQSSTDTQYF.

This clonotype came up a few times. The CDR3 bases are TGTGCCAGCAGCCAGTTTGTCTCGGATGCAGATACGCAGTATTTT. It is translated as CASSQFVSDADTQYF. The chain uses TRBV14 and TRBJ2-3; D is undetermined. Germline V CDR1 and CDR2: SGHDN, FVKESK. This CDR3 has 15 residues. Trimming took off 3 bases at V and 4 bases at J, with 14 bases between the two ends.

The V and J genes are TRBV10-3 and TRBJ2-3; unclear D gene. Germline V CDR1 and CDR2: ENHRY, SYGVKD. Trimming left V 2 bases short and J 4 bases short, with 7 bases between. The CDR3 length is 13 residues. CDR3 sequence: CAISEPGADTQYF. The CDR3 bases are TGTGCCATCAGTGAGCCAGGAGCAGATACGCAGTATTTT.